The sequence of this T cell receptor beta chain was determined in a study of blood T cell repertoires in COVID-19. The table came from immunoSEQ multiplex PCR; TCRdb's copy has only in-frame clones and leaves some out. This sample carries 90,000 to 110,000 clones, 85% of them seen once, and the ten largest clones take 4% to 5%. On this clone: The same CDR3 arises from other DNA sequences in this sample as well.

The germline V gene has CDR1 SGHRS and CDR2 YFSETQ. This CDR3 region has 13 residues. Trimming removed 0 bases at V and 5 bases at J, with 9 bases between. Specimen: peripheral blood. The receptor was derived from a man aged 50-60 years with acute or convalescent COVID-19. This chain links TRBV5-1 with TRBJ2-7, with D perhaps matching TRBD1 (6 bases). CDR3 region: CASSLGPGDEQYF. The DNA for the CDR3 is TGCGCCAGCAGCTTGGGCCCAGGGGACGAGCAGTACTTC.